This record looks at one T cell receptor beta chain sequence and its context. This entry is derived from a study of control samples from healthy donors and cancer patients. The CDR3 sequence is 15 residues long. The germline V gene encodes CDR1 SEHNR and CDR2 FQNEAQ (reference sequence). V was cut by 6 bases and J by 5 bases, with 16 bases left in between. Profiling relied on immunoSEQ multiplex PCR, and the TCRdb table lists in-frame clones only, not all of them. The data show roughly 98,000 clones, with approximately 95% seen just once and approximately 8% held by the top ten. This sequence joins TRBV7-9 and TRBJ2-2; D is tentatively TRBD1 or TRBD2 (5 bases each). This clonotype was obtained from a man aged 18 to 30 in good health. The sequenced sample was blood. CDR3 nucleotide sequence: TGTGCCAGCAGGCCTCCGGGACGGACGACCGGGGAGCTGTTTTTT. Translation: CASRPPGRTTGELFF.